This T cell receptor (beta chain) was retrieved from a study of identical twins. The CDR3 is 14 amino acids. CDR1 and CDR2 from the germline V gene are MNHEY and SVGAGI. V shed 4 bases and J shed 4 bases, with 11 bases lying between them. This clonotype has only a few counts. TCRdb redid the calling of the 5' RACE reads with MiXCR, one entry per CDR3 protein. Of approximately 260,000 distinct CDR3 sequences in the sample, around 15% are singletons; the top ten hold approximately 8.8%. This sequence originates from a young woman in good health. Specimen: memory (CD45RO+) T cells sorted from blood. V usage is TRBV6-5 and J usage is TRBJ1-5, with a weak D call TRBD1 (5 bases). CDR3 DNA: TGTGCCAGCAGTTCCGGCGACAGAAATCAGCCCCAGCATTTT. Translated: CASSSGDRNQPQHF.